The rows below give T cell receptor beta chains drawn from one sample of a study of control samples from healthy donors and cancer patients. Sequencing used immunoSEQ multiplex PCR; TCRdb keeps in-frame clones, though not all of them. The sample has about 100,000 clones, around four fifths seen once. Sequenced input: blood. The receptors here all came from a man aged 25-45 years in good health. CDR3s include the opening cysteine and the closing phenylalanine or tryptophan. D genes are given only for firm matches. Expanded clones are given a class, and other clones once, few, many or no size at all.

J gene: TRBJ1-2
D gene: NA
V gene: TRBV6-6
clone size: NA
CDR3 DNA: TGTGCCAGCGGACGAGGGGAGGGGTTGTATTGGTACACCTTC
CDR3 protein: CASGRGEGLYWYTF

J gene: TRBJ1-2
D gene: TRBD1
V gene: TRBV10-3
clone size: NA
CDR3 DNA: TGTGCCATCAGTGATGACAGGGGGCGACCGATTTTCTATGGCTACACCTTC
CDR3 protein: CAISDDRGRPIFYGYTF

J gene: TRBJ2-3
D gene: NA
V gene: TRBV11-2
clone size: NA
CDR3 DNA: TGTGCCAGCAGCTTAGGCGGCCGGGCAGATACGCAGTATTTT
CDR3 protein: CASSLGGRADTQYF

J gene: TRBJ2-3
D gene: TRBD2
V gene: TRBV4-2
clone size: NA
CDR3 DNA: TGTGCCAGCAGCCAAGACGGAGCGGGGGGAGGCGCAGATACGCAGTATTTT
CDR3 protein: CASSQDGAGGGADTQYF

J gene: TRBJ2-1
D gene: TRBD1
V gene: TRBV9
clone size: NA
CDR3 DNA: TGTGCCAGCAGCGCAAGGACCGGGACAGGGACCGAGCAGTTCTTC
CDR3 protein: CASSARTGTGTEQFF

J gene: TRBJ2-3
D gene: NA
V gene: TRBV27
clone size: NA
CDR3 DNA: TGTGCCAGCAGTTTAATTGGGGAGTCTGCGCAGTATTTT
CDR3 protein: CASSLIGESAQYF

J gene: TRBJ1-4
D gene: NA
V gene: TRBV24-1
clone size: NA
CDR3 DNA: TGTGCCACCAGCCCCGGGACTTCAACTAATGAAAAACTGTTTTTT
CDR3 protein: CATSPGTSTNEKLFF

J gene: TRBJ2-1
D gene: TRBD1
V gene: TRBV27
clone size: NA
CDR3 DNA: TGTGCCAGCAGTTTGGGGGTGACAGGGTTCGATGAGCAGTTCTTC
CDR3 protein: CASSLGVTGFDEQFF

J gene: TRBJ2-3
D gene: NA
V gene: TRBV6-1
clone size: NA
CDR3 DNA: TGTGCCAGCAGTGAAGCGCCATCCGATACGCAGTATTTT
CDR3 protein: CASSEAPSDTQYF

J gene: TRBJ1-6
D gene: NA
V gene: TRBV6-6
clone size: NA
CDR3 DNA: TGTGCCAGCATCTCCAGCAGTCAGGGTTCACCCCTCCACTTT
CDR3 protein: CASISSSQGSPLHF

J gene: TRBJ2-7
D gene: NA
V gene: TRBV6-5
clone size: NA
CDR3 DNA: TGTGCCAGCAGTTACCGACAGTCCTACGAGCAGTACTTC
CDR3 protein: CASSYRQSYEQYF

J gene: TRBJ2-1
D gene: TRBD1
V gene: TRBV11-2
clone size: NA
CDR3 DNA: TGTGCCAGCACCCGGGACAGGGGAGGTAATGAGCAGTTCTTC
CDR3 protein: CASTRDRGGNEQFF

J gene: TRBJ2-3
D gene: NA
V gene: TRBV2
clone size: NA
CDR3 DNA: TGTGCCAGCAGTGGAACGCGGGGACCAGATACGCAGTATTTT
CDR3 protein: CASSGTRGPDTQYF

J gene: TRBJ1-4
D gene: NA
V gene: TRBV25-1
clone size: NA
CDR3 DNA: TGTGCCAGCAGTGACCAAGGGGCCACTAATGAAAAACTGTTTTTT
CDR3 protein: CASSDQGATNEKLFF

J gene: TRBJ1-2
D gene: NA
V gene: TRBV5-1
clone size: many
CDR3 DNA: TGCGCCAGCAGCTCTCAACTTGGACCCTATGGCTACACCTTC
CDR3 protein: CASSSQLGPYGYTF

J gene: TRBJ2-3
D gene: TRBD1
V gene: TRBV5-6
clone size: NA
CDR3 DNA: TGTGCCAGCAGCTGGGCCGGGACAGGGGTTGATACGCAGTATTTT
CDR3 protein: CASSWAGTGVDTQYF

J gene: TRBJ2-7
D gene: NA
V gene: TRBV25-1
clone size: NA
CDR3 DNA: TGTGCCAGCAGTGAAGGGCAGGAGCAGTACTTC
CDR3 protein: CASSEGQEQYF

J gene: TRBJ1-4
D gene: TRBD1
V gene: TRBV2
clone size: NA
CDR3 DNA: TGTGCCAGCAGGGGGGACAGGCATGAAAAACTGTTTTTT
CDR3 protein: CASRGDRHEKLFF

J gene: TRBJ2-7
D gene: NA
V gene: TRBV7-9
clone size: few
CDR3 DNA: TGTGCCAGCAGCCCTGGAGGGGTTAACGTGAGGGTGCAGTACTTC
CDR3 protein: CASSPGGVNVRVQYF

J gene: TRBJ1-2
D gene: NA
V gene: TRBV19
clone size: NA
CDR3 DNA: TGTGCCAGTAGTCCAGGGCGAAGCTACACCTTC
CDR3 protein: CASSPGRSYTF

J gene: TRBJ2-1
D gene: NA
V gene: TRBV6-5
clone size: NA
CDR3 DNA: TGTGCCAGCAGGCATCAGGGGAGTGAGCAGTTCTTC
CDR3 protein: CASRHQGSEQFF

J gene: TRBJ1-1
D gene: NA
V gene: TRBV10-1
clone size: NA
CDR3 DNA: TGCGCCAGCAGTGAGTACAGGAACACTGAAGCTTTCTTT
CDR3 protein: CASSEYRNTEAFF

J gene: TRBJ2-3
D gene: TRBD2
V gene: TRBV7-3
clone size: once
CDR3 DNA: TGTGCCAGCAGCTCGAACCTTGGCGGGGGGGGCACAGATACGCAGTATTTT
CDR3 protein: CASSSNLGGGGTDTQYF

J gene: TRBJ1-2
D gene: TRBD1
V gene: TRBV5-5
clone size: NA
CDR3 DNA: TGTGCCAGCAGCCAACAGGGGGCGAGGTCCTATGGCTACACCTTC
CDR3 protein: CASSQQGARSYGYTF

J gene: TRBJ2-5
D gene: TRBD1
V gene: TRBV7-9
clone size: NA
CDR3 DNA: TGTGCCAGCAGCCCGACAGGGGGCCCCGGGACCCAGTACTTC
CDR3 protein: CASSPTGGPGTQYF

J gene: TRBJ1-6
D gene: TRBD1
V gene: TRBV5-6
clone size: NA
CDR3 DNA: TGTGCCAGCAGCCCAGGGACAGGGGGCTATAATTCACCCCTCCACTTT
CDR3 protein: CASSPGTGGYNSPLHF

J gene: TRBJ1-1
D gene: NA
V gene: TRBV6-5
clone size: NA
CDR3 DNA: TGTGCCAGCCTCCTCCACAGTCCCTTAAGAGCTTTCTTT
CDR3 protein: CASLLHSPLRAFF

J gene: TRBJ2-5
D gene: TRBD2
V gene: TRBV28
clone size: NA
CDR3 DNA: TGTGCCAGCAGTTTCGCGGCGGGACTAGGGAGTTTTCAAGAGACCCAGTACTTC
CDR3 protein: CASSFAAGLGSFQETQYF

J gene: TRBJ1-5
D gene: TRBD1
V gene: TRBV10-3
clone size: few
CDR3 DNA: TGTGCCATCAGTGGGGGGACAGGGCCTCAGCCCCAGCATTTT
CDR3 protein: CAISGGTGPQPQHF

J gene: TRBJ1-1
D gene: NA
V gene: TRBV3-1/TRBV3-2
clone size: NA
CDR3 DNA: TGTGCCAGCAGCCCCCAATTGATTAGCGTATCAACTGAAGCTTTCTTT
CDR3 protein: CASSPQLISVSTEAFF

J gene: TRBJ1-2
D gene: TRBD1
V gene: TRBV9
clone size: NA
CDR3 DNA: TGTGCCAGCAGCGTTGGACAGGGGGCAAATGGCTACACCTTC
CDR3 protein: CASSVGQGANGYTF

J gene: TRBJ1-2
D gene: NA
V gene: TRBV19
clone size: NA
CDR3 DNA: TGTGCCAGTAGTATGTCTGGCGGGAATGGCTACACCTTC
CDR3 protein: CASSMSGGNGYTF

J gene: TRBJ1-5
D gene: NA
V gene: TRBV19
clone size: NA
CDR3 DNA: TGTGCCAGTAGTATAACCGCGCAGGGACAGCCCCAGCATTTT
CDR3 protein: CASSITAQGQPQHF

J gene: TRBJ1-1
D gene: NA
V gene: TRBV19
clone size: NA
CDR3 DNA: TGTGCCAGTAGTATAGATAGGACGGCTGAAGCTTTCTTT
CDR3 protein: CASSIDRTAEAFF

J gene: TRBJ1-2
D gene: NA
V gene: TRBV6-1
clone size: NA
CDR3 DNA: TGTGCCAGCAGTGAATCGACAGCACATGGCTACACCTTC
CDR3 protein: CASSESTAHGYTF

J gene: TRBJ2-2
D gene: NA
V gene: TRBV19
clone size: NA
CDR3 DNA: TGTGCCAGTACCGACGTGGCCTCCGGGGAGCTGTTTTTT
CDR3 protein: CASTDVASGELFF

J gene: TRBJ2-7
D gene: NA
V gene: TRBV5-1
clone size: few
CDR3 DNA: TGCGCCAGCAGCTTGGACGGTCGCTCCTACGAGCAGTACTTC
CDR3 protein: CASSLDGRSYEQYF

J gene: TRBJ1-5
D gene: TRBD1
V gene: TRBV6-6
clone size: NA
CDR3 DNA: TGTGCCAGCAGCCCCCGGACAGGGAATTTCGGGCAGCCCCAGCATTTT
CDR3 protein: CASSPRTGNFGQPQHF

J gene: TRBJ2-7
D gene: TRBD1
V gene: TRBV30
clone size: NA
CDR3 DNA: TGTGCCTGGAGCCTAGCGACCCCATCCGGGACAGGGAAGTACGAGCAGTACTTC
CDR3 protein: CAWSLATPSGTGKYEQYF

J gene: TRBJ1-6
D gene: NA
V gene: TRBV5-4
clone size: NA
CDR3 DNA: TGTGCCAGCAGCACTAAGACCAGCTCCTATAATTCACCCCTCCACTTT
CDR3 protein: CASSTKTSSYNSPLHF

J gene: TRBJ2-3
D gene: TRBD2
V gene: TRBV5-4
clone size: NA
CDR3 DNA: TGTGCCAGCAGCTTGGGTCGGGCGTCGGGGGGGGCCATTGTAGATACGCAGTATTTT
CDR3 protein: CASSLGRASGGAIVDTQYF

J gene: TRBJ1-5
D gene: TRBD1
V gene: TRBV19
clone size: NA
CDR3 DNA: TGTGCCAGTCGCGGGACAGACGATCAGCCCCAGCATTTT
CDR3 protein: CASRGTDDQPQHF

J gene: TRBJ2-5
D gene: TRBD2
V gene: TRBV10-3
clone size: NA
CDR3 DNA: TGTGCCATCCAGGCGGGGGGGGTCGAGACCCAGTACTTC
CDR3 protein: CAIQAGGVETQYF

J gene: TRBJ2-7
D gene: TRBD1
V gene: TRBV3-1/TRBV3-2
clone size: NA
CDR3 DNA: TGTGCCAGCAGCCATACAGGGGCCCTCGGTACCTACGAGCAGTACTTC
CDR3 protein: CASSHTGALGTYEQYF

J gene: TRBJ2-5
D gene: TRBD2
V gene: TRBV6-1
clone size: NA
CDR3 DNA: TGTGCCAGCAGTGAGGCGGGGGGGCCCGAGACCCAGTACTTC
CDR3 protein: CASSEAGGPETQYF

J gene: TRBJ1-6
D gene: NA
V gene: TRBV6-1
clone size: NA
CDR3 DNA: TGTGCCAGCAGTGGAGCCGGGAGGGATAATTCACCCCTCCACTTT
CDR3 protein: CASSGAGRDNSPLHF

J gene: TRBJ1-2
D gene: NA
V gene: TRBV25-1
clone size: NA
CDR3 DNA: TGTGCCAGCAGTGAATATGGGCAGAACTATGGCTACACCTTC
CDR3 protein: CASSEYGQNYGYTF

J gene: TRBJ2-7
D gene: NA
V gene: TRBV10-2
clone size: NA
CDR3 DNA: TGCGCCAGCATGGGCCGGGACTCCGGTGGGTACGAGCAGTACTTC
CDR3 protein: CASMGRDSGGYEQYF

J gene: TRBJ2-5
D gene: NA
V gene: TRBV15
clone size: NA
CDR3 DNA: TGTGCCACCAGCTCAAACGGACAGCCCCAAGAGACCCAGTACTTC
CDR3 protein: CATSSNGQPQETQYF

J gene: TRBJ2-3
D gene: TRBD1
V gene: TRBV10-1
clone size: NA
CDR3 DNA: TGCGCCAGCAGTGAGTTCGGACAGGGGAGCGCAGATACGCAGTATTTT
CDR3 protein: CASSEFGQGSADTQYF

J gene: TRBJ2-7
D gene: TRBD2
V gene: TRBV10-2
clone size: NA
CDR3 DNA: TGCGCCAGCAGTGAGTCAGCGGGGGGAACCTACGAGCAGTACTTC
CDR3 protein: CASSESAGGTYEQYF